This T cell receptor (beta chain) appears in the sequencing data of a study of blood T cell repertoires in COVID-19. Overall study: Acute and convalescent COVID-19 specimens originated in the United States, Italy and Spain. T cells, B-cell-depleted T cells, or PBMCs provided the cDNA or gDNA that served as material.

In the original analysis: Reference gene primer amplification gave nucleated cell count estimates. Profiled with immunoSEQ multiplex PCR; TCRdb holds only in-frame clones, not every one. Clone size and the V and J calls come from that table; the DNA yielded D and trimming. The sample has about 230,000 clones, around 92% seen once. Cohort placement rested on clinical history that participants reported themselves. Trimming removed 3 bases from V and 8 bases from J, with 19 bases in between. The CDR3 consists of 16 residues. Per the germline V gene, CDR1 is LGHNA and CDR2 is YSLEER. The sample comprised PBMCs or T cells enriched from blood (not recorded which). The receptor was isolated from a woman aged 30 to 39 with acute COVID-19. This sequence joins TRBV4-3 and TRBJ1-4; a weak D match, TRBD1 (6 bases). CDR3 DNA sequence: TGCGCCAGCAGCCAGGGCTACCCGCAGGGGAAGGAAAAACTGTTTTTT. It encodes CASSQGYPQGKEKLFF.